This T cell receptor (beta chain) was captured in a study of blood T cell repertoires in COVID-19. The wider study: Sample material is recorded as cDNA or gDNA derived from T cells, B-cell-depleted T cells, or PBMCs.

The germline gives CDR1 SQVTM, CDR2 ANQGSEA. The CDR3 consists of 13 residues. The ends were cut back, 4 bases at V and 0 bases at J, with 9 bases in the middle. In terms of age and location, participants ranged from roughly 18 to 90 years and lived in approximately 26 US areas. Recovered status in Cohort 3 required two negative PCRs, clearance, or symptom resolution. Original data processing: Nucleated cell counts were estimated from reference gene primer amplification. Some clones are missing from TCRdb's copy, which holds only in-frame ones; the method was immunoSEQ multiplex PCR. The V and J calls and clone size are taken from that table; D and trimming were inferred from the DNA. The profile shows approximately 300,000 clones, around 85% of them singletons.

Sequencing input: PBMCs or T cells enriched from blood (not recorded which). This chain links TRBV29-1 with TRBJ1-2, with D perhaps matching TRBD1 (5 bases). The receptor was isolated from a young woman who had recovered from COVID-19. The CDR3 reads CSVGAGTNYGYTF. DNA of the CDR3: TGCAGCGTTGGCGCAGGGACTAACTATGGCTACACCTTC.